This is a list of T cell receptor beta chains from one sample in a study of blood T cell repertoires in COVID-19. Profiled with immunoSEQ multiplex PCR; TCRdb holds only in-frame clones, not every one. The sample lists around 19,000 clones; less than 95% were seen once. Source material: peripheral blood. All receptors derive from a human donor in a cohort sampled during active COVID-19. The CDR3 runs from the conserved cysteine through the conserved F or W. The D gene is left open where the match is weak. Not all rows give a size; the values are once, few, many and, for expanded clones, a class.

clone_size	v_call	d_call	j_call	cdr3_aa	cdr3_nt
NA	TRBV5-1	NA	TRBJ2-2	CASSRDTANTGELFF	TGCGCCAGCAGCCGGGACACCGCGAACACCGGGGAGCTGTTTTTT
NA	TRBV18	TRBD1	TRBJ2-1	CASSRGTGGYNEQFF	TGTGCCAGCTCACGTGGGACAGGGGGATACAATGAGCAGTTCTTC
NA	TRBV28	TRBD1	TRBJ1-2	CATAGTGLRYTF	TGTGCCACTGCCGGGACAGGGTTGCGCTACACCTTC
NA	TRBV24-1	NA	TRBJ1-2	CATSGLRQGIDGYTF	TGTGCCACCAGTGGCCTGCGGCAGGGGATAGATGGCTACACCTTC
NA	TRBV7-2	NA	TRBJ2-3	CASSLQGSTDTQYF	TGTGCCAGCAGCTTACAGGGTAGCACAGATACGCAGTATTTT
NA	TRBV21-1	NA	TRBJ2-1	CASSCIRAGDYNEQFF	TGTGCCAGCAGCTGCATCAGGGCGGGGGACTACAATGAGCAGTTCTTC
NA	TRBV7-2	TRBD2	TRBJ2-1	CASSLVSSGSRNEQFF	TGTGCCAGCAGCCTGGTGAGTAGCGGGAGTCGAAATGAGCAGTTCTTC
NA	TRBV11-3	NA	TRBJ1-6	CASSEVGGIYNSPLHF	TGTGCCAGCAGCGAGGTGGGGGGGATTTATAATTCACCCCTCCACTTT
few	TRBV7-9	TRBD1	TRBJ1-2	CASIASNRGLRDYGYTF	TGTGCCAGCATCGCGTCGAACAGGGGTTTGAGGGACTATGGCTACACCTTC
NA	TRBV5-6	NA	TRBJ1-3	CASSFPGDGNTIYF	TGTGCCAGCAGCTTCCCGGGGGACGGAAACACCATATATTTT
NA	TRBV5-1	TRBD1	TRBJ2-1	CASSYRQGARNEQFF	TGCGCCAGCAGCTACCGACAGGGGGCGCGCAATGAGCAGTTCTTC
NA	TRBV5-8	NA	TRBJ1-2	CASSLGRVRYGYTF	TGTGCCAGCAGCTTGGGGAGGGTTCGGTATGGCTACACCTTC
NA	TRBV30	NA	TRBJ1-3	CAWSPTVNTIYF	TGTGCCTGGAGTCCAACGGTGAACACCATATATTTT
NA	TRBV11-2	TRBD2	TRBJ2-3	CASSPGLAITDTQYF	TGTGCCAGCAGCCCGGGACTAGCCATCACAGATACGCAGTATTTT
NA	TRBV30	NA	TRBJ2-2	CAWRDWTVGELFF	TGTGCCTGGCGGGACTGGACCGTCGGGGAGCTGTTTTTT
NA	TRBV4-3	NA	TRBJ2-7	CASSQDQASASYEQYF	TGCGCCAGCAGCCAAGATCAGGCTAGCGCAAGCTACGAGCAGTACTTC
NA	TRBV29-1	NA	TRBJ2-1	CSVRGGLYNEQFF	TGCAGCGTTAGGGGGGGCCTATACAATGAGCAGTTCTTC
NA	TRBV24-1	TRBD1	TRBJ1-1	CATSDRTGAPTEAFF	TGTGCCACCAGTGATCGAACAGGGGCCCCTACTGAAGCTTTCTTT
NA	TRBV14	NA	TRBJ1-1	CASSPAGALNTEAFF	TGTGCCAGCAGCCCTGCAGGGGCCCTGAACACTGAAGCTTTCTTT
NA	TRBV6-2/TRBV6-3	TRBD2	TRBJ2-2	CASSLSGRGNTGELFF	TGTGCCAGCAGTCTTAGCGGGAGGGGGAACACCGGGGAGCTGTTTTTT
NA	TRBV7-2	TRBD1	TRBJ2-5	CASRPTGQVAQETQYF	TGTGCCAGCAGACCGACAGGACAGGTAGCCCAAGAGACCCAGTACTTC
once	TRBV6-5	NA	TRBJ2-2	CASRPPGNTGELFF	TGTGCCAGCAGACCCCCGGGGAACACCGGGGAGCTGTTTTTT
NA	TRBV9	NA	TRBJ2-6	CASSLGNSGANVLTF	TGTGCCAGCAGCCTCGGGAACTCTGGGGCCAACGTCCTGACTTTC
NA	TRBV6-6	TRBD1	TRBJ1-1	CASSPHRGRPKVNTEAFF	TGTGCCAGCAGTCCCCACAGGGGGCGACCTAAGGTGAACACTGAAGCTTTCTTT
once	TRBV29-1	NA	TRBJ1-1	CSVDGTRYMEAFF	TGCAGCGTTGACGGGACACGGTATATGGAAGCTTTCTTT
NA	TRBV7-8	NA	TRBJ1-3	CASSLGADLRYGNTIYF	TGTGCCAGCAGCCTAGGCGCGGACTTACGTTACGGAAACACCATATATTTT
NA	TRBV19	TRBD2	TRBJ2-1	CASSIAAGGNEQFF	TGTGCCAGTAGTATTGCGGCGGGGGGTAATGAGCAGTTCTTC
NA	TRBV6-2/TRBV6-3	NA	TRBJ1-5	CASSYPEFVRSNQPQHF	TGTGCCAGCAGTTACCCCGAATTTGTGCGTAGCAATCAGCCCCAGCATTTT
NA	TRBV2	TRBD2	TRBJ2-4	CASSPTSGRASGAKNIQYF	TGTGCCAGCAGTCCTACTAGCGGGAGGGCAAGTGGGGCCAAAAACATTCAGTACTTC
NA	TRBV6-6	TRBD2	TRBJ2-1	CASSPWTSGGYYNEQFF	TGTGCCAGCAGTCCCTGGACTAGCGGGGGGTACTACAATGAGCAGTTCTTC
NA	TRBV28	TRBD1	TRBJ1-2	CASSSGTAGYTF	TGTGCCAGCAGTTCCGGGACAGCAGGCTACACCTTC
NA	TRBV18	NA	TRBJ1-1	CASSLVGTTNTEAFF	TGTGCCAGCTCACTAGTGGGGACAACTAACACTGAAGCTTTCTTT
NA	TRBV4-3	NA	TRBJ1-2	CASSQDRVGGSYTF	TGCGCCAGCAGCCAAGATCGAGTAGGGGGAAGCTACACCTTC
once	TRBV7-8	NA	TRBJ2-7	CASSHVSSGSYEQYF	TGTGCCAGCAGCCACGTTAGCTCGGGCTCCTACGAGCAGTACTTC
NA	TRBV6-2/TRBV6-3	TRBD2	TRBJ2-3	CASSYTRGGLNTQYF	TGTGCCAGCAGTTACACTCGGGGGGGTTTAAATACGCAGTATTTT
once	TRBV30	NA	TRBJ1-1	CAWRGGGAGTEAFF	TGTGCCTGGAGGGGCGGCGGGGCGGGCACTGAAGCTTTCTTT